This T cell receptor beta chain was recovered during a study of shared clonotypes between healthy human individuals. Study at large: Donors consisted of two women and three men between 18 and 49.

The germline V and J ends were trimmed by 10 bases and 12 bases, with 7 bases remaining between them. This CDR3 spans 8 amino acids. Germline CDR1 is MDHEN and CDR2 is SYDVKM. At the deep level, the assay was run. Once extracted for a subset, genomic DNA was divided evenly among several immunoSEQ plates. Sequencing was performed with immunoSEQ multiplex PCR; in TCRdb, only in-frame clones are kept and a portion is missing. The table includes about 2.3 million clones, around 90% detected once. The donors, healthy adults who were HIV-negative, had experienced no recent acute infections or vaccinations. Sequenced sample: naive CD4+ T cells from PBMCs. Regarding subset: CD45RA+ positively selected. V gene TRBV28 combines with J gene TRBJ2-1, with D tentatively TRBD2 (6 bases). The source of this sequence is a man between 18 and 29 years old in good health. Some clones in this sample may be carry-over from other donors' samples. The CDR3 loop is CATGGQFF. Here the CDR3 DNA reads TGTGCCACCGGGGGGCAGTTCTTC.